The present entry profiles one T cell receptor (beta chain) with its context. TCRdb's table, derived via immunoSEQ multiplex PCR, lists solely in-frame clones and lacks some. This sample yields over 150,000 clones, of which 90% are seen a single time; 1.4% belongs to the top ten. Trimming took 8 bases from V and 2 from J, leaving 10 bases between them. This CDR3 is 13 amino acids long. CDR1 is SGHTA and CDR2 is FQGNSA in the germline V gene. The sample comes from a study of control samples from healthy donors and cancer patients. The chain combines TRBV7-2 with TRBJ1-5; D ambiguous. Sequencing was carried out using blood. This receptor was obtained from a woman aged 45-60 years in good health. The CDR3 is CASSLSGNQPQHF. As DNA, the CDR3 is TGTGCCAGCTCCCTGAGCGGCAATCAGCCCCAGCATTTT. The full variable domain, rest sourced from reference TRBV7-2 and TRBJ1-5, is GAGVSQSPSNKVTEKGKDVELRCDPISGHTALYWYRQSLGQGLEFLIYFQGNSAPDKSGLPSDRFSAERTGGSVSTLTIQRTQQEDSAVYLCASSLSGNQPQHFGDGTRLSIL.